In its sample, the clone carrying this T cell receptor beta chain was seen once. Its matching antigen is unknown. Runs used v3.0 of the immunoSEQ assay and were done at survey level. The sequencing target was about 35,000-55,000 T-cell genomes per sample. Generated by immunoSEQ multiplex PCR, the TCRdb table keeps only in-frame clones and is missing some. The table has 20,000 to 30,000 clones, 80% to 90% seen once. The data were obtained in a study of long-term antiretroviral therapy in people with HIV. Findings and limits, study-wide: HIV repertoires spanned narrower CDR3 length ranges than controls.

Cryopreserved PBMC numbered 1-10 million per sample before DNA extraction. The sequencing used unsorted PBMCs, collected more than 4.3 years after starting antiretroviral therapy. This TCR was sampled from a man younger than 45 with HIV.

This CDR3 is CASSLEPRLAATYNEQFF. The CDR3 bases are TGTGCCAGCAGCTTAGAACCTCGACTAGCAGCAACCTACAATGAGCAGTTCTTC. The J gene is TRBJ2-1, the V gene TRBV7-4, with TRBD2 matching 7 bases. Trimming cost V 1 base and J 2 bases; bases outside gene matches: 11. The germline V gene has CDR1 SGHVT and CDR2 SQSDAQ. The CDR3 is 18 residues long.